This TCR beta chain appears in the sequencing data of a study of cytomegalovirus exposure and HLA in healthy donors. Findings and caveats of the study: The authors later linked a missense DCLRE1C variant to TCR beta V- and J-gene trimming. Presence/absence analyses treated sequencing depth as roughly uniform across donors. Immune exposure was documented only through CMV serostatus. HLA alleles showed associations with around 15,000 TCR beta sequences in a later analysis, at a 0.05 false discovery rate.

Per the germline V gene, CDR1 is SGHAT and CDR2 is FQNNGV. V lost 5 bases, J lost 8 bases, and 12 bases lay in between. The CDR3 runs 13 residues. In the case of this clone: Its antigen is still unknown.

Both 60 Vbeta primers and 13 Jbeta primers went into the PCR. Assay: immunoSEQ multiplex PCR; the TCRdb copy retains only in-frame clones and omits some. The sample's table shows more than 130,000 clones. The rearrangement uses TRBV11-2 and TRBJ1-4; unclear D gene. Sequencing input: PBMCs. This sequence originates from a man in his forties or fifties in good health and CMV-seronegative. CDR3 sequence (DNA): TGTGCCAGCAGCCGCGGACTGACAGAAAAACTGTTTTTT. This translates into CASSRGLTEKLFF.